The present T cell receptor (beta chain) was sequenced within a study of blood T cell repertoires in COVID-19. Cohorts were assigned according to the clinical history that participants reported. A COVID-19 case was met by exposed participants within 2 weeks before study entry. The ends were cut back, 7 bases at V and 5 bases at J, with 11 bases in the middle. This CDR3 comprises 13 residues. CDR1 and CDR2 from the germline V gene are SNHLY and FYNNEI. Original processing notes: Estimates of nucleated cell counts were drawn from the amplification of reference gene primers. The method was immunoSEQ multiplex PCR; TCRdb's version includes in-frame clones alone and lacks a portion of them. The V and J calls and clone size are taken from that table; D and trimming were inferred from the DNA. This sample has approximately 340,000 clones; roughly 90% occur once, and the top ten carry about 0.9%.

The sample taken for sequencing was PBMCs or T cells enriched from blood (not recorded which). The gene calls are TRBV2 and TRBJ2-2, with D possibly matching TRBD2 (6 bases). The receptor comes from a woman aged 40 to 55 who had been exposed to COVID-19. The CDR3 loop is CASKLEGTGELFF. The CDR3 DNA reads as TGTGCCAGCAAGCTGGAGGGGACCGGGGAGCTGTTTTTT.